This TCR beta chain comes out of a study of memory CD4+ T cells and cytomegalovirus serostatus. The sort gate was single viable CD3+CD4+CD8-CD45RO+ cells for memory CD4+ T cells. Serum IgG to CMV pp150, pp28, p38 and p52 defined serostatus. As regards this clone: Its antigen remains unidentified.

Per germline, CDR1 SNHLY and CDR2 FYNNEI. CDR3 length: 15 amino acids. The ends lost 5 bases at V and 11 bases at J; junction bases unmatched: 13. Generated by immunoSEQ multiplex PCR, the TCRdb table keeps only in-frame clones and is missing some. The repertoire holds some 52,000 clones, over 60% seen once, with under 1.5% in the top ten. Study-level findings and limits: Of more than 150 reported CMV TCRbeta sequences, about 67 were found in memory CD4+ repertoires. Suggested: most of the CMV-linked TCR signature lies in CD4+ memory cells.

V is TRBV2 and J is TRBJ2-1; 9 nucleotides line up with TRBD2. This TCR came from an adult in good health and CMV-seropositive. The sequenced sample consisted of memory CD4+ T cells from blood. The CDR3 region has the DNA TGTGCCAGCAGTTCGAGCTGGCGGGAGGGTATGAAGCAGTTCTTC. Translation: CASSSSWREGMKQFF.